The source of this T cell receptor beta chain is a study of blood T cell repertoires in COVID-19. Overall study: Italy, Spain and the United States were the sources of the convalescent and acute COVID-19 samples.

Under the authors' procedure: Estimation of nucleated cell counts was performed using reference gene primer amplification. Sequencing used immunoSEQ multiplex PCR; TCRdb keeps in-frame clones, though not all of them. V and J calls and clone size follow that table, whereas D and trimming were derived from the DNA. The sample has about 180,000 clones, 80% to 90% seen once. The V gene's germline CDR1 is SEHNR and CDR2 FQNEAQ (reference sequence). The CDR3 sequence is 14 residues long. V lost 3 bases, J lost 4 bases, and 12 bases lay in between. The chain recombines TRBV7-9 with TRBJ1-2, with a weak D call TRBD1 (5 bases). Sequencing was done on a sample of peripheral blood. The clonotype comes from a man aged 50-59 years with active or convalescent COVID-19. CDR3: CASSLDKRGYGYTF. Here the CDR3 DNA reads TGTGCCAGCAGCTTGGACAAAAGGGGCTATGGCTACACCTTC.